The 7 T cell receptor beta chains presented below share a single source sample, sequenced in a study of cytomegalovirus exposure and HLA in healthy donors. Researchers ran the PCR with 60 Vbeta and 13 Jbeta primers. Generated by immunoSEQ multiplex PCR, the TCRdb table keeps only in-frame clones and is missing some. The sample includes about 110,000 clones, approximately 76% of them seen just once. The sample taken for sequencing was PBMCs. The source is a young man in good health and CMV-seronegative.

The chain joins TRBV19 to TRBJ2-7, with unresolved D. V lost 5 bases, J lost 0 bases, and 11 bases lay in between. CDR3 size: 14 residues. From germline, CDR1 is LNHDA and CDR2 SQIVND (reference sequence). For the CDR3, the DNA is TGTGCCAGTAGTTTGGGCACTCTCTCCTACGAGCAGTACTTC. Protein product: CASSLGTLSYEQYF.

The chain carries TRBV29-1 and TRBJ1-2; D possibly corresponds to TRBD1 (6 bases). Trimming took 5 bases from V and 0 from J, leaving 10 bases between them. Per the germline V gene, CDR1 is SQVTM and CDR2 is ANQGSEA. CDR3 length: 13 amino acids. DNA for the CDR3: TGCAGCGTTCGACAGGCAGCTAACTATGGCTACACCTTC. It specifies CSVRQAANYGYTF.

This chain uses TRBV27 with TRBJ2-7, with 7 bases matching TRBD2. The CDR3 runs 15 residues. Per germline, CDR1 MNHEY and CDR2 SMNVEV (reference sequence). V trimming: 5 bases; J trimming: 3 bases; junction bases outside the gene matches: 10. The CDR3 spells CASSLLRDYSYEQYF. DNA of the CDR3: TGTGCCAGCAGTCTACTCCGGGACTATAGCTACGAGCAGTACTTC.

J is TRBJ2-7 and V is TRBV19; 7 nucleotides agree with TRBD2. The junction had 13 bases not matched to a gene; V was cut back by 5 bases and J by 6 bases. The germline V gene encodes CDR1 LNHDA and CDR2 SQIVND (reference sequence). The CDR3 covers 15 residues. The CDR3 spells CASSSPGGLRGEQYF. CDR3 DNA sequence: TGTGCCAGTAGTTCGCCGGGAGGACTGAGGGGCGAGCAGTACTTC.

This sequence joins TRBV12-5 and TRBJ1-5; 10 bases map to TRBD1. Germline V gene sequence: CDR1 LGHNT, CDR2 FRNRAP. This CDR3 spans 16 amino acids. V was clipped by 7 bases and J by 4 bases; unmatched bases: 10. In DNA, the CDR3 is TGTGCTAGTGCCGCCGGGACAGGGGTTACAAATCAGCCCCAGCATTTT. Its protein is CASAAGTGVTNQPQHF.

The rearrangement links TRBV5-1 to TRBJ1-1; D is unclear. The CDR3 is 12 residues long. The ends were cut back, 5 bases at V and 4 bases at J, with 9 bases in the middle. Germline-derived CDR1 and CDR2 are SGHRS and YFSETQ. The CDR3 sequence: CASSGGGTEAFF. DNA of the CDR3: TGCGCCAGCAGTGGAGGCGGCACTGAAGCTTTCTTT. The full variable domain, with the rest looked up from reference TRBV5-1 and TRBJ1-1, is KAGVTQTPRYLIKTRGQQVTLSCSPISGHRSVSWYQQTPGQGLQFLFEYFSETQRNKGNFPGRFSGRQFSNSRSEMNVSTLELGDSALYLCASSGGGTEAFFGQGTRLTVV.

This chain links TRBV28 with TRBJ2-5, with D perhaps matching TRBD2 (6 bases). The V end lost 3 bases, the J end lost 0 bases, and 11 bases lay between the germline ends. This CDR3 comprises 15 residues. The germline V gene encodes CDR1 MDHEN and CDR2 SYDVKM. CDR3 residues: CASSLGGGHQETQYF. The CDR3 bases are TGTGCCAGCAGTTTGGGGGGTGGGCACCAAGAGACCCAGTACTTC.